This is a list of T cell receptor beta chains from one sample in a study of cytomegalovirus exposure and HLA in healthy donors. Generated by immunoSEQ multiplex PCR, the TCRdb table keeps only in-frame clones and is missing some. The data contain 150,000 to 200,000 clones, approximately 72% of them singletons. Sequenced material: PBMCs. These receptors were collected from a human donor in good health. CDR3s include the opening cysteine and the closing phenylalanine or tryptophan. D genes are given only for firm matches. The size entry is marked missing in some rows and otherwise reads once, few, many or a size class.

TRBV11-3	NA	NA	TRBJ1-1	CASSLGGGLNTEAFF	TGTGCCAGCAGCTTAGGGGGGGGCCTGAACACTGAAGCTTTCTTT
TRBV19	NA	NA	TRBJ2-7	CASTSANEQYF	TGTGCCAGTACCTCCGCGAACGAGCAGTACTTC
TRBV30	NA	TRBD1	TRBJ1-6	CAWSPSDRVSSPLHF	TGTGCCTGGAGTCCCTCCGACAGGGTTTCGTCACCCCTCCACTTT
TRBV7-8	NA	NA	TRBJ2-3	CASSLLAGASTDTQYF	TGTGCCAGCAGCTTACTCGCGGGGGCTTCCACAGATACGCAGTATTTT
TRBV2	NA	NA	TRBJ1-3	CASSNLLTNTIYF	TGTGCCAGCTCAAACTTGTTAACAAACACCATATATTTT
TRBV7-6	few	TRBD2	TRBJ2-7	CASSSFRGGKIDEQYF	TGTGCCAGCAGCTCGTTCCGGGGAGGGAAGATCGACGAGCAGTACTTC
TRBV30	NA	TRBD1	TRBJ1-2	CAWSPDRGPYGYTF	TGTGCCTGGAGTCCAGACAGGGGGCCCTATGGCTACACCTTC
TRBV27	NA	TRBD1	TRBJ1-5	CGTGVNQPQHF	TGTGGGACAGGGGTTAATCAGCCCCAGCATTTT
TRBV6-1	NA	NA	TRBJ2-4	CASSDQAKNIQYF	TGTGCCAGCAGTGACCAAGCCAAAAACATTCAGTACTTC
TRBV5-1	NA	TRBD2	TRBJ2-5	CASSLSSGGASETQYF	TGCGCCAGCAGCTTGAGTAGCGGGGGGGCATCAGAGACCCAGTACTTC
TRBV5-4	few	TRBD1	TRBJ1-1	CASSSAKTGVNTEAFF	TGTGCCAGCAGCTCCGCCAAAACAGGGGTGAACACTGAAGCTTTCTTT
TRBV19	NA	NA	TRBJ1-1	CASSSGNTEAFF	TGTGCCAGTAGTAGCGGGAACACTGAAGCTTTCTTT
TRBV6-1	few	NA	TRBJ1-4	CASSEAGASGFDEKLFF	TGTGCCAGCAGTGAAGCGGGCGCATCGGGGTTTGATGAAAAACTGTTTTTT
TRBV7-6	NA	NA	TRBJ1-1	CASSLTGSSEAFF	TGTGCCAGCAGCTTGACAGGTAGTTCTGAAGCTTTCTTT
TRBV5-8	NA	NA	TRBJ1-5	CASSLRRGSPSNQPQHF	TGTGCCAGCAGCTTGCGCAGGGGCTCTCCTAGCAATCAGCCCCAGCATTTT
TRBV6-5	few	TRBD1	TRBJ1-1	CASRPGTGDTEAFF	TGTGCCAGCAGGCCAGGGACAGGGGACACTGAAGCTTTCTTT
TRBV2	NA	NA	TRBJ2-2	CASSETHYTNTGELFF	TGTGCCAGCAGTGAAACCCACTACACGAACACCGGGGAGCTGTTTTTT
TRBV27	NA	TRBD2	TRBJ2-1	CASRIGTSGYNEQFF	TGTGCCAGCAGGATCGGGACTAGCGGATACAATGAGCAGTTCTTC
TRBV4-3	NA	TRBD2	TRBJ2-7	CASSQGLAGAYEQYF	TGCGCCAGCAGCCAAGGACTAGCGGGGGCTTACGAGCAGTACTTC
TRBV18	NA	TRBD1	TRBJ2-7	CASSPFSGGTYEQYF	TGTGCCAGCTCACCATTCTCAGGGGGCACGTACGAGCAGTACTTC
TRBV12-5	few	NA	TRBJ1-1	CASGYQAGMNTEAFF	TGTGCTAGTGGTTACCAGGCAGGGATGAACACTGAAGCTTTCTTT
TRBV5-1	NA	TRBD1	TRBJ2-2	CASSLDRGGTGELFF	TGCGCCAGCAGCCTTGACAGGGGAGGCACCGGGGAGCTGTTTTTT
TRBV9	NA	TRBD2	TRBJ2-2	CASSATSGGIDTGELFF	TGTGCCAGCAGCGCCACGAGCGGGGGGATAGACACCGGGGAGCTGTTTTTT
TRBV29-1	NA	NA	TRBJ1-2	CSVEGRTVPSQANYGYTF	TGCAGCGTTGAAGGGAGGACGGTCCCCTCCCAAGCTAACTATGGCTACACCTTC
TRBV9	once	NA	TRBJ1-4	CASSVLAGATNEKLFF	TGTGCCAGCAGCGTGTTAGCGGGGGCCACTAATGAAAAACTGTTTTTT
TRBV6-1	few	NA	TRBJ2-1	CASSKTRVNEQFF	TGTGCCAGCAGCAAGACTAGAGTCAATGAGCAGTTCTTC
TRBV29-1	NA	TRBD1	TRBJ1-3	CSAFQGGQPGSGNTIYF	TGCAGCGCGTTTCAGGGGGGACAGCCAGGCTCTGGAAACACCATATATTTT
TRBV6-5	NA	NA	TRBJ2-5	CASSYFRTEEETQYF	TGTGCCAGCAGTTACTTTAGGACTGAAGAAGAGACCCAGTACTTC
TRBV6-5	NA	NA	TRBJ2-7	CASTPSTVRDYEQYF	TGTGCCAGCACCCCCTCAACTGTCCGGGACTACGAGCAGTACTTC
TRBV4-1	NA	TRBD1	TRBJ1-4	CASSPPGQVDEKLFF	TGCGCCAGCAGCCCGCCGGGACAGGTAGATGAAAAACTGTTTTTT
TRBV11-3	NA	NA	TRBJ2-1	CASSLNAGDEQFF	TGTGCCAGCAGCCTGAACGCAGGCGATGAGCAGTTCTTC
TRBV6-6	NA	NA	TRBJ2-1	CASFRGGEYNEQFF	TGTGCCAGCTTTCGCGGGGGCGAATACAATGAGCAGTTCTTC
TRBV4-1	few	NA	TRBJ1-1	CASSQRFTALNTEAFF	TGCGCCAGCAGCCAAAGGTTCACAGCCCTTAACACTGAAGCTTTCTTT
TRBV6-1	NA	NA	TRBJ2-4	CASSVVRGVTKNIQYF	TGTGCCAGCAGTGTTGTCCGCGGGGTCACCAAAAACATTCAGTACTTC
TRBV9	few	NA	TRBJ1-3	CASSVEGNTIYF	TGTGCCAGCAGCGTCGAGGGAAACACCATATATTTT
TRBV6-9	NA	NA	TRBJ2-1	CASSYVVADSYNEQFF	TGTGCCAGCAGTTATGTCGTAGCGGACTCCTACAATGAGCAGTTCTTC
TRBV6-1	NA	TRBD1	TRBJ1-5	CASSETGSNQPQHF	TGTGCCAGCAGCGAGACAGGGAGCAATCAGCCCCAGCATTTT
TRBV10-3	NA	TRBD1	TRBJ1-5	CAISESGGAGQPQHF	TGTGCCATCAGTGAGTCAGGGGGCGCGGGTCAGCCCCAGCATTTT
TRBV30	NA	NA	TRBJ1-3	CAWSVMSSGNTIYF	TGTGCCTGGAGTGTCATGAGCTCTGGAAACACCATATATTTT
TRBV7-9	NA	NA	TRBJ2-5	CASSPPGVGGLETQYF	TGTGCCAGCAGCCCCCCGGGGGTAGGCGGTTTAGAGACCCAGTACTTC
TRBV7-2	once	NA	TRBJ1-6	CASSSFGGDNSPLHF	TGTGCCAGCAGCTCATTCGGGGGGGATAATTCACCCCTCCACTTT
TRBV2	NA	TRBD1	TRBJ1-5	CASSDWTGDFQPQHF	TGTGCCAGCAGTGATTGGACAGGGGATTTCCAGCCCCAGCATTTT
TRBV16	NA	TRBD1	TRBJ1-2	CASSQSWAGGTEGYTF	TGTGCCAGCAGCCAATCGTGGGCAGGGGGAACGGAGGGCTACACCTTC